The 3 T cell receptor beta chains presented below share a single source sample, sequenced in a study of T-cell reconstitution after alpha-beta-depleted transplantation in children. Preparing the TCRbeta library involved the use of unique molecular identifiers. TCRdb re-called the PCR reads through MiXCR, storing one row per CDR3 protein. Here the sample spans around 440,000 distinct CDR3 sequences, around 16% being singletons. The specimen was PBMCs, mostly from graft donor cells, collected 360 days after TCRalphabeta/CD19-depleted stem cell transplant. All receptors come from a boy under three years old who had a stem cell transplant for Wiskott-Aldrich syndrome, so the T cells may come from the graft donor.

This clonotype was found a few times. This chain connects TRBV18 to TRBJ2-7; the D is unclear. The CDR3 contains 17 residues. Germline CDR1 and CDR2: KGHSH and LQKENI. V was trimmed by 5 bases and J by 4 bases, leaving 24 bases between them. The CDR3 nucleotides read TGTGCCAGCTCATCCTCCCCAAAGGTTATCACTAAGTACGAGCAGTACTTC. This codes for CASSSSPKVITKYEQYF.

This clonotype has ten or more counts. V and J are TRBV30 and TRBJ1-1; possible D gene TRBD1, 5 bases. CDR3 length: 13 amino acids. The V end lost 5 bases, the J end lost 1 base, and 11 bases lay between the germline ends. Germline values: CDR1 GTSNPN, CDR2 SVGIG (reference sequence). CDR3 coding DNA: TGTGCCTGGGACAAAGGGGAGAACACTGAAGCTTTCTTT. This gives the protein CAWDKGENTEAFF. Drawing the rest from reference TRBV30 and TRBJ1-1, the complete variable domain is SQTIHQWPATLVQPVGSPLSLECTVEGTSNPNLYWYRQAAGRGLQLLFYSVGIGQISSEVPQNLSASRPQDRQFILSSKKLLLSDSGFYLCAWDKGENTEAFFGQGTRLTVV.

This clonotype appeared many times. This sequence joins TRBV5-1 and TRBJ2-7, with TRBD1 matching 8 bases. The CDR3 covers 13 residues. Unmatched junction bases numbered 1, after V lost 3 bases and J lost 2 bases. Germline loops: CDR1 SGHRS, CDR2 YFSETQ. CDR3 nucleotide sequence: TGCGCCAGCAGCTGGGACAGGCCCTACGAGCAGTACTTC. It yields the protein CASSWDRPYEQYF.